The 16 T cell receptor beta chains reported below all come from one sample, sequenced in a study of PD-1 blockade in classical Hodgkin lymphoma. Specified time point: cycle 4 day 1 (C4D1), after less than 7 weeks of nivolumab. In every patient, relapse followed autologous stem cell transplantation, while exposure to brentuximab vedotin differed. Profiled with immunoSEQ multiplex PCR; TCRdb holds only in-frame clones, not every one. The table includes approximately 20,000 clones, 80% detected once. The sequences come from peripheral blood mononuclear cells (PBMCs), collected before the fourth cycle of nivolumab. The receptor set was obtained from a human donor with classical Hodgkin lymphoma.

The rearrangement links TRBV23-1 to TRBJ2-4, with no clear D. TRBV23-1 carries the ORF label, with uncertain function. The CDR3 consists of 13 residues. V was pared by 5 bases and J by 8 bases, with 13 bases between. The chain's CDR3 is CASSSRSPHIQYF. The CDR3, as DNA: TGCGCCAGCAGTAGCCGGAGTCCCCACATTCAGTACTTC.

This clone has just one count. This chain uses TRBV11-2 with TRBJ2-6, with D unclear. Trimming took off 2 bases at V and 0 bases at J, with 5 bases between the two ends. CDR1 and CDR2 from the germline V gene are SGHAT and FQNNGV. CDR3 length equals 15 residues. The CDR3 reads CASSLTLSGANVLTF. For the CDR3, the DNA is TGTGCCAGCAGCTTAACCCTCTCTGGGGCCAACGTCCTGACTTTC. The full variable domain, its missing parts supplied by reference TRBV11-2 and TRBJ2-6, is EAGVAQSPRYKIIEKRQSVAFWCNPISGHATLYWYQQILGQGPKLLIQFQNNGVVDDSQLPKDRFSAERLKGVDSTLKIQPAKLEDSAVYLCASSLTLSGANVLTFGAGSRLTVL.

The chain employs TRBV10-3 and TRBJ1-2; D is unresolved. V gave up 3 bases and J gave up 6 bases, with 14 bases separating them. Germline V gives CDR1 ENHRY, CDR2 SYGVKD. The CDR3 contains 14 residues. In nucleotides, the CDR3 is TGTGCCATCAGTGACTTCGGGAGTCGGGATGGCTACACCTTC. As protein: CAISDFGSRDGYTF.

This sequence joins TRBV19 and TRBJ1-5; D gene ambiguous. V lost 10 bases to trimming and J lost 2 bases, with 9 bases between them. CDR1 and CDR2 from the germline V gene are LNHDA and SQIVND (reference sequence). This CDR3 region has 12 residues. The DNA of the CDR3 is TGTGCCACCTCCAAGGGCAATCAGCCCCAGCATTTT. This sequence encodes CATSKGNQPQHF. Looking up the rest from reference TRBV19 and TRBJ1-5 gives the full variable domain: DGGITQSPKYLFRKEGQNVTLSCEQNLNHDAMYWYRQDPGQGLRLIYYSQIVNDFQKGDIAEGYSVSREKKESFPLTVTSAQKNPTAFYLCATSKGNQPQHFGDGTRLSIL.

This chain joins TRBV21-1 and TRBJ2-7; the table assigns TRBD1, which was not confirmed against the DNA. TRBV21-1 is tagged as a pseudogene. The CDR3 sequence is 17 residues long. Here the CDR3 reads CASSPRAGTEVGGEQYF. DNA of the CDR3: TGTGCCAGCAGCCCCAGGGCGGGGACAGAGGTGGGTGGCGAGCAGTACTTC.

The chain recombines TRBV11-2 with TRBJ2-7, with D uncertain. The CDR3 consists of 13 residues. The V gene's germline CDR1 is SGHAT and CDR2 FQNNGV. Between the trimmed V and J ends, which lost 4 bases and 3 bases, there was a span of 10 bases. The CDR3 DNA reads TGTGCCAGCAGCTCCAACAGCCTCTACGAGCAGTACGTC. This encodes CASSSNSLYEQYV.

This clone was recorded a few times. This chain connects TRBV15 to TRBJ2-2, with unresolved D. This CDR3 spans 11 amino acids. The germline V gene has CDR1 LNHNV and CDR2 YYDKDF (reference sequence). The germline V and J ends were trimmed by 1 base and 8 bases, with 2 bases remaining between them. CDR3 sequence: CATSRVGELFF. CDR3 in DNA: TGTGCCACCAGCAGAGTTGGGGAGCTGTTTTTT.

The chain combines TRBV6-5 with TRBJ2-5; 7 bases are shared with TRBD2. The CDR3 totals 15 residues. V lost 6 bases and J lost 4; bases outside the gene matches: 11. Germline V gene sequence: CDR1 MNHEY, CDR2 SVGAGI. DNA for the CDR3: TGTGCCAGCAGCCACCCTAGCGGAGAGCGAGAGACCCAGTACTTC. Its translation: CASSHPSGERETQYF.

V gene TRBV6-5 combines with J gene TRBJ1-5, with D possibly being TRBD1 (6 bases). Germline V gene lookup returns CDR1 MNHEY and CDR2 SVGAGI. CDR3 length equals 13 residues. Trimming shortened V by 5 bases and J by 6 bases, and 11 bases separated the two germline ends. As DNA, the CDR3 is TGTGCCAGCAGTAAAGGGACACGTCAGCCCCAGCATTTT. Translated, it gives CASSKGTRQPQHF.

The chain is built from TRBV6-5 and TRBJ2-5; D unresolved. The J call may be mistaken, given a closer DNA end match to TRBJ2-7. Germline V gene lookup returns CDR1 MNHEY and CDR2 SVGAGI. CDR3 length equals 14 residues. The CDR3 spells CASSPNFLSYEQYF. CDR3 sequence (DNA): TGTGCCAGCAGTCCCAATTTCTTATCCTACGAGCAGTACTTC.

This clone was found a few times. The genes are TRBV2 and TRBJ2-1; 9 bases are a match to TRBD2. This CDR3 has 15 amino acids. CDR1 is SNHLY, CDR2 FYNNEI, per germline. The V segment lost 1 base and the J segment 9 bases; nucleotides outside the gene matches: 7. The CDR3 sequence: CASSEEAGGRSEQFF. CDR3 sequence (DNA): TGTGCCAGCAGTGAAGAGGCGGGGGGGCGATCTGAGCAGTTCTTC.

The chain carries TRBV4-3 and TRBJ1-4; D perhaps matches TRBD1 (6 bases). Trimming took off 4 bases at V and 4 bases at J, with 16 bases between the two ends. The CDR3 loop spans 16 amino acids. The germline V gene has CDR1 LGHNA and CDR2 YSLEER. Here the CDR3 DNA reads TGCGCCAGCAGCCTAAGCCGGGGACACCTTAATGAAAAACTGTTTTTT. Amino acid sequence: CASSLSRGHLNEKLFF.

The chain couples TRBV5-1 to TRBJ2-1, with 7 bases aligning to TRBD2. This CDR3 has 16 residues. Germline trimming cut 2 bases from V and 2 bases from J; bases unmatched to any gene: 7. Germline V CDR1 and CDR2: SGHRS, YFSETQ. CDR3 sequence (DNA): TGCGCCAGCAGCTTCCGCCTAGCGGCCACCTACAATGAGCAGTTCTTC. It translates to CASSFRLAATYNEQFF.

This sequence joins TRBV4-3 and TRBJ1-2, with TRBD1 matching over 7 bases. The CDR3 is 14 residues long. Losses at the gene ends were 4 bases for V and 7 bases for J; bases not matched to a gene: 9. The V gene's germline CDR1 is LGHNA and CDR2 YSLEER. The CDR3 sequence is CASSPRQGGVGYTF. The CDR3 DNA reads as TGCGCCAGCAGCCCTCGACAGGGAGGAGTTGGCTACACCTTC.

This chain connects TRBV10-3 to TRBJ1-5; unclear D gene. Per germline, CDR1 ENHRY and CDR2 SYGVKD. CDR3 size: 15 residues. Trimming left V 3 bases short and J 0 bases short, with 9 bases between. The CDR3, as DNA: TGTGCCATCAGTGAAGGAGAAAGTAGCAATCAGCCCCAGCATTTT. Protein sequence: CAISEGESSNQPQHF.

The chain carries TRBV7-2 and TRBJ2-3; TRBD2 matches 11 bases. This CDR3 has 17 residues. The junction had 7 bases not matched to a gene; V was cut back by 5 bases and J by 0 bases. Germline V gives CDR1 SGHTA, CDR2 FQGNSA. This CDR3 reads CASSTLTSGSSTDTQYF. In nucleotides, the CDR3 is TGTGCCAGCAGCACCCTAACTAGCGGGAGCAGCACAGATACGCAGTATTTT.